These 7 T cell receptor beta chains share one sample of origin, sequenced in a study of regulatory T cells in long-lasting Graves disease. As to time point: newly diagnosed GD, antithyroid drugs for less than 3 months. Making the TCR library involved RNA that had been extracted from PBMCs. Libraries of TCR beta came from iRepertoire HTBI primers plus Arm-PCR of CDR3 regions. TCRdb processed the multiplex PCR reads anew with MiXCR; each CDR3 protein has one entry. The profile shows about 620,000 distinct CDR3 sequences, 16% of them singletons. The same sample was also used in a study of T cells in Graves' hyperthyroidism and ophthalmopathy.

This material consisted of peripheral blood mononuclear cells (PBMCs), taken at new diagnosis, from a patient treated with antithyroid drugs. These receptors were obtained from a woman younger than 45 with Graves disease.

There are many counts of this clonotype. The rearrangement uses TRBV20-1 and TRBJ2-5; D might be TRBD1 (6 bases). CDR3 length equals 15 residues. Germline V gene sequence: CDR1 DFQATT, CDR2 SNEGSKA (reference sequence). CDR3 bases: TGCAGCGCCGCCCTGACAGGCTGGTACCAAGAGACCCAGTACTTC. Protein product: CSAALTGWYQETQYF.

This clonotype showed up just once. This clone may be a read error of a much larger clone one base away. No conserved phenylalanine or tryptophan ends this CDR3, so it is likely a read error. The J gene is TRBJ2-7, the V gene TRBV29-1, with 9 bases matching TRBD2. Germline CDR1 is SQVTM and CDR2 is ANQGSEA. Trimming at V came to 4 bases and at J to 4 bases, leaving 5 bases not matched to a gene. This CDR3 has 13 residues. Here the CDR3 reads CSVVLAGKYEQYL. The CDR3 coding sequence is TGCAGCGTTGTCCTAGCGGGAAAGTACGAGCAGTACCTC.

This clonotype occurred a few times. This chain uses TRBV6-5 with TRBJ1-2, with a possible D match to TRBD1 (5 bases). This CDR3 has 12 residues. Trimming removed 4 bases from V and 7 bases from J, with 10 bases in between. The germline CDR1 and CDR2 sequences are MNHEY and SVGAGI. Written as DNA, the CDR3 is TGTGCCAGCAGTTTCCCGAGGGGTGGCTACACCTTC. Protein sequence: CASSFPRGGYTF.

The V gene is TRBV6-1, the J gene TRBJ2-6; 8 bases map to TRBD2. J gave up 0 bases and V 3 bases, and 10 bases lay outside the gene matches. Germline V CDR1 and CDR2: MNHNS, SASEGT. The CDR3 is 19 amino acids. CDR3 sequence reads: CASSERGLDQYSGANVLTF. CDR3 nucleotide sequence: TGTGCCAGCAGTGAGCGGGGACTAGACCAGTACTCTGGGGCCAACGTCCTGACTTTC.

This clonotype was observed a handful of times. The V call is TRBV18, the J call TRBJ1-1; TRBD1 might be the D (5 bases). The V gene lost 4 bases and the J gene lost 4 bases, with 13 bases spanning the gap. CDR3 size: 14 residues. Germline V gene data show CDR1 as KGHSH and CDR2 as LQKENI. The CDR3 region is CASSRGPGGTEAFF. In DNA, the CDR3 is TGTGCCAGCTCACGCGGACCGGGGGGCACTGAAGCTTTCTTT.

The chain joins TRBV5-1 to TRBJ2-2; weak D call: TRBD1 (5 bases). The germline V gene encodes CDR1 SGHRS and CDR2 YFSETQ. CDR3 length equals 15 residues. The V and J ends lost 2 bases and 5 bases respectively, with 13 bases between them. CDR3 loop: CASSLFRELTGELFF. For the CDR3, the DNA is TGCGCCAGCAGCTTATTCAGGGAATTGACCGGGGAGCTGTTTTTT.

V gene TRBV6-1 combines with J gene TRBJ2-1; 8 bases line up with TRBD2. V dropped 5 bases and J dropped 12; count of bases not matched to a gene: 12. CDR3 length equals 14 residues. Germline V gene sequence: CDR1 MNHNS, CDR2 SASEGT. CDR3 DNA sequence: TGTGCCAGCAGTAGCGGGAGTGCGATCATCGTGCAGTTCTTC. Its protein is CASSSGSAIIVQFF.